This T cell receptor beta chain was observed in a study of blood T cell repertoires in COVID-19. Germline lookup yields CDR1 MNHEY and CDR2 SMNVEV (reference sequence). The ends lost 4 bases at V and 4 bases at J; junction bases unmatched: 6. This CDR3 is 15 amino acids long. Profiled with immunoSEQ multiplex PCR; TCRdb holds only in-frame clones, not every one. The table records about 160,000 clones, approximately 84% of them present only once. The sequence came from a woman older than 75 with acute or convalescent COVID-19. This chain links TRBV27 with TRBJ1-1; 10 positions match TRBD1. The sample was peripheral blood. The CDR3 sequence is CASSSTGGGITEAFF. CDR3 nucleotides: TGTGCCAGCAGTTCGACAGGGGGCGGGATCACTGAAGCTTTCTTT.